What follows describes a single TCR beta chain. These data come from a study of blood T cell repertoires in COVID-19. Across the study: The United States, Italy and Spain were the sources of the acute and convalescent COVID-19 samples. The cDNA or gDNA used as material had been derived from T cells, B-cell-depleted T cells, or PBMCs.

V lost 6 bases to trimming and J lost 7 bases, with 10 bases between them. Germline V gene sequence: CDR1 SGHVS, CDR2 FNYEAQ. The CDR3 is 13 amino acids. In the original processing: Estimated nucleated cell counts came from reference gene primer amplification. TCRdb's copy holds only in-frame clones and misses some; the assay was immunoSEQ multiplex PCR. The DNA was the basis for D and trimming; V, J and clone size are from that table. This table has around 260,000 clones, about 88% appearing once. The V gene is TRBV7-6, the J gene TRBJ1-6, with D possibly TRBD1 on 6 matching bases. Sequenced material: PBMCs or T cells enriched from blood (not recorded which). The receptor's source is a young man with acute COVID-19. The DNA for the CDR3 is TGTGCCAGCAGTATCAGGGGAAATTCACCCCTCCACTTT. Translated, it gives CASSIRGNSPLHF.